A single sample is the source of the 20 T cell receptor beta chains below, sequenced in a study of control samples from healthy donors and cancer patients. Here immunoSEQ multiplex PCR was the method, and the copy in TCRdb shows in-frame clones only, minus some. The profile shows over 7,500 clones, 91% of them singletons. Sequencing was performed on PBMCs. The receptors come from a man between 60 and 75 years old with colorectal cancer.

The DNA for the CDR3 is TGTGCCAGCAGCTACCTTCCTGACTCTGCAGATACGCAGTATTTT. Its translation is CASSYLPDSADTQYF. The rearrangement joins TRBV21-1 to TRBJ2-3; the D call TRBD2 from the table was never checked on the DNA. TRBV21-1 is a pseudogene. This CDR3 comprises 15 residues.

This chain uses TRBV18 with TRBJ2-3, with TRBD1 matching 9 bases. Trimming cost V 2 bases and J 6 bases; bases outside gene matches: 0. Looked up from germline, CDR1 is KGHSH and CDR2 is LQKENI. The CDR3 has 13 residues. The CDR3: CASSPDRGDTQYF. As DNA, the CDR3 is TGTGCCAGCTCACCAGACAGGGGGGATACGCAGTATTTT.

The chain employs TRBV11-2 and TRBJ2-1, with D uncertain. The length of the CDR3 is 12 residues. Between the trimmed V and J ends, which lost 5 bases and 8 bases, there was a span of 10 bases. Germline values: CDR1 SGHAT, CDR2 FQNNGV. CDR3 nucleotide sequence: TGTGCCAGCAGCCCAATTGAAGATGAGCAGTTCTTC. Encoded protein: CASSPIEDEQFF.

The rearrangement joins TRBV28 to TRBJ2-7; TRBD2 is a possible D gene (6 bases). V dropped 3 bases and J dropped 9 bases, with 9 bases sitting between them. The CDR3 is 11 residues long. CDR1 MDHEN and CDR2 SYDVKM come from the germline V gene. Here the CDR3 DNA reads TGTGCCAGCAGTTTTTTCGGGAGGCAGTACTTC. Residues: CASSFFGRQYF.

This chain uses TRBV3-1 (or the pseudogene TRBV3-2) with TRBJ1-6; D not certain. Trimming removed 4 bases at V and 9 bases at J, with 16 bases between. The germline CDR1 and CDR2 sequences are LGHDT and YNNKEL (reference sequence). This CDR3 is 15 amino acids long. Written as DNA, the CDR3 is TGTGCCAGCAGCCCCCGGAATGGGAGGGCTTCACCCCTCCACTTT. Translated, it gives CASSPRNGRASPLHF.

This chain connects TRBV4-1 to TRBJ2-1; 7 bases are shared with TRBD1. Germline V gene data show CDR1 as MGHRA and CDR2 as YSYEKL. This CDR3 contains 16 residues. With V trimmed by 0 bases and J by 0 bases, 2 bases remained unmatched. The CDR3 is CASSQDDRASYNEQFF. CDR3 sequence (DNA): TGCGCCAGCAGCCAAGATGACAGGGCCTCCTACAATGAGCAGTTCTTC.

The genes are TRBV18 and TRBJ1-5; TRBD1 agrees at 9 bases. V dropped 3 bases and J dropped 4; count of bases not matched to a gene: 4. Germline V gene lookup returns CDR1 KGHSH and CDR2 LQKENI. This CDR3 is 15 amino acids long. CDR3 coding DNA: TGTGCCAGCTCACCCGGGACAGGGTTGAATCAGCCCCAGCATTTT. Translating it yields CASSPGTGLNQPQHF.

The sample holds one count of this clone. The chain has TRBV5-1 and TRBJ2-2; D is possibly TRBD1 or TRBD2 (6 bases each). The germline CDR1 and CDR2 sequences are SGHRS and YFSETQ. This CDR3 is built from 17 residues. The V end lost 5 bases, the J end lost 4 bases, and 21 bases lay between the germline ends. The CDR3 spells CASREEGGFPGTGELFF. The CDR3 coding sequence is TGCGCCAGCAGAGAGGAGGGGGGATTTCCGGGCACCGGGGAGCTGTTTTTT.

The chain is built from TRBV5-6 and TRBJ2-3, with a tentative D call TRBD2 (6 bases). CDR1 and CDR2 (germline): SGHDT, YYEEEE. V lost 0 bases, J lost 0 bases, and 17 bases lay in between. This CDR3 contains 18 residues. The CDR3 is CASSLGWEDPTSTDTQYF. Written as DNA, the CDR3 is TGTGCCAGCAGCTTGGGTTGGGAGGATCCCACTAGCACAGATACGCAGTATTTT.

V and J are TRBV6-2 or TRBV6-3 and TRBJ1-6, with D possibly TRBD1 on 5 matching bases. Germline lookup yields CDR1 MNHEY and CDR2 SVGEGT. This CDR3 spans 13 amino acids. Trimming removed 5 bases from V and 5 bases from J, with 7 bases in between. The CDR3 DNA reads as TGTGCCAGCAGTAAACAGGATAATTCACCCCTCCACTTT. Translating gives CASSKQDNSPLHF.

The chain combines TRBV5-5 with TRBJ1-1; no clear D. The V gene lost 2 bases and the J gene lost 1 base, with 6 bases spanning the gap. The CDR3 runs 13 residues. Germline V lookup: CDR1 SGHKS, CDR2 YYEKEE (reference sequence). The CDR3 sequence is CASSLFGNTEAFF. For the CDR3, the DNA is TGTGCCAGCAGCTTATTTGGGAACACTGAAGCTTTCTTT.

This chain links TRBV6-4 with TRBJ2-1; 10 bases fit TRBD2. The CDR3 runs 15 residues. The V and J ends lost 2 bases and 5 bases, in that order; junction bases with no gene match: 3. Germline V gene sequence: CDR1 MRHNA, CDR2 SNTAGT. CDR3 in amino acids: CASSDRLAGDNEQFF. For the CDR3, the DNA is TGTGCCAGCAGTGACCGTCTAGCGGGGGACAATGAGCAGTTCTTC.

This chain joins TRBV12-3 or TRBV12-4 and TRBJ2-5, with D perhaps matching TRBD2 (6 bases). The CDR3 is made up of 13 amino acids. Trimming stripped 6 bases from V and 5 bases from J, with 13 bases between. The CDR3 protein is CASSPPGVETQYF. CDR3 nucleotides: TGTGCCAGCAGCCCCCCGGGAGTGGAGACCCAGTACTTC.

This sequence joins TRBV12-3 or TRBV12-4 and TRBJ2-5; unclear D gene. The CDR3 contains 13 residues. Trimming took off 5 bases at V and 3 bases at J, with 10 bases between the two ends. The CDR3 loop reads CASSGLGEETQYF. The CDR3 region has the DNA TGTGCCAGCAGTGGCCTCGGAGAAGAGACCCAGTACTTC.

V is TRBV5-4 and J is TRBJ2-7; 11 bases agree with TRBD2. Germline CDR1 is SGHNT and CDR2 is YYREEE (reference sequence). With 4 bases clipped from V and 4 bases from J, the junction kept 4 bases outside the gene matches. This CDR3 comprises 14 residues. The CDR3 spells CASSPGTSGYEQYF. CDR3 DNA sequence: TGTGCCAGCAGCCCGGGGACTAGCGGTTACGAGCAGTACTTC.

The chain combines TRBV2 with TRBJ2-5, with D perhaps matching TRBD1 (6 bases). CDR1 is SNHLY, CDR2 FYNNEI, per germline. The V end lost 3 bases, the J end lost 4 bases, and 15 bases lay between the germline ends. The CDR3 runs 15 residues. The DNA of the CDR3 is TGTGCCAGCAGTGAGGGAATCTCAGGGGTAGAGACCCAGTACTTC. Protein sequence: CASSEGISGVETQYF.

V gene TRBV2 combines with J gene TRBJ2-1; D may be TRBD1 (6 bases). Trimming shortened V by 10 bases and J by 0 bases, and 13 bases separated the two germline ends. This CDR3 contains 14 residues. The germline V gene has CDR1 SNHLY and CDR2 FYNNEI. CDR3 region: CATQGLSSYNEQFF. The CDR3 DNA sequence: TGTGCCACCCAGGGGCTAAGCTCCTACAATGAGCAGTTCTTC.

This clone was picked up one time. The V and J genes are TRBV11-2 and TRBJ2-7; 7 bases map to TRBD1. This CDR3 has 13 amino acids. Germline assignment: CDR1 SGHAT and CDR2 FQNNGV. J gave up 7 bases and V 1 base, and 4 bases lay outside the gene matches. The CDR3 nucleotides are TGTGCCAGCAGCTTAGTGGGCAGGGGGGAGCAGTACTTC. Amino acids: CASSLVGRGEQYF. Combining the CDR3 with reference TRBV11-2 and TRBJ2-7 gives the whole variable domain EAGVAQSPRYKIIEKRQSVAFWCNPISGHATLYWYQQILGQGPKLLIQFQNNGVVDDSQLPKDRFSAERLKGVDSTLKIQPAKLEDSAVYLCASSLVGRGEQYFGPGTRLTVT.

The chain employs TRBV10-3 and TRBJ2-3; the D gene could be TRBD1 or TRBD2 (5 bases each). The ends were cut back, 6 bases at V and 1 base at J, with 14 bases in the middle. The CDR3 loop spans 15 amino acids. Germline values: CDR1 ENHRY, CDR2 SYGVKD. The CDR3 nucleotides are TGTGCCATCAGCCTCCGGGGCTTGGGCACAGATACGCAGTATTTT. Its translation is CAISLRGLGTDTQYF.

The V call is TRBV19, the J call TRBJ1-6; 7 bases are a match to TRBD1. This CDR3 spans 14 amino acids. Germline CDR1 is LNHDA and CDR2 is SQIVND (reference sequence). V trimming: 5 bases; J trimming: 7 bases; junction bases outside the gene matches: 5. The CDR3 region is CASSVTGSNSPLHF. Here the CDR3 DNA reads TGTGCCAGTAGTGTGACAGGGTCGAATTCACCCCTCCACTTT.